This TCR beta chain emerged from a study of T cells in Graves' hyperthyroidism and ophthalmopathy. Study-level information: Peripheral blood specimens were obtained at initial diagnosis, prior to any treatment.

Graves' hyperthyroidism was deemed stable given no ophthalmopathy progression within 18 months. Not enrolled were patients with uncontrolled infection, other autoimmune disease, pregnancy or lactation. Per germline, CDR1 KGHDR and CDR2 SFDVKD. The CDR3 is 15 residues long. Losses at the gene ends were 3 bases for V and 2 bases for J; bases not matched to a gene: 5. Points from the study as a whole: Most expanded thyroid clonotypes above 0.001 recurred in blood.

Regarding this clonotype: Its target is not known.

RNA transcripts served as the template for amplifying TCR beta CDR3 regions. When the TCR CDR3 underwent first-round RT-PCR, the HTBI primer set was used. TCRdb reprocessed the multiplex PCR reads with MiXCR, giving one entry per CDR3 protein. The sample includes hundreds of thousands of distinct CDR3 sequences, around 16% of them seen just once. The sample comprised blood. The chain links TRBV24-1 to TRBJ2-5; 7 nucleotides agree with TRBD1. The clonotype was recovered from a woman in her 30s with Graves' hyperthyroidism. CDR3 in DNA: TGTGCCACCAGTGATAGAGGGGGCGGACAAGAGACCCAGTACTTC. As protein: CATSDRGGGQETQYF.